The present entry profiles one T cell receptor (beta chain) with its context. What it binds is not known. This specimen comes from a study of T cell repertoires in cytomegalovirus infection. On the study more broadly: Shared public TCR beta signatures pointed to both CMV infection and a matching HLA type. Study conclusions and caveats: Frequencies of public TCR beta families were cumulated, and this identified carriers of CMV plus the relevant HLA.

V was cut by 5 bases and J by 9 bases, with 11 bases left in between. CDR3 size: 12 residues. Germline V gene lookup returns CDR1 SEHNR and CDR2 FQNEAQ (reference sequence). One entry per CDR3 protein, called by TCRdb with MiXCR from the reads. The repertoire includes some 940,000 distinct CDR3 sequences, around 32% of them detected once, and 13% sits in the top ten. This chain connects TRBV7-9 to TRBJ2-1; possible D gene TRBD2, 6 bases. This TCR came from a human donor in good health (CMV status not recorded). Some clones in this sample may be carry-over from other donors' samples. Sequences were derived from cultured CD8+ T cells from PBMCs, sampled from culture after CMV antigen stimulation. CDR3 DNA sequence: TGTGCCAGCAGCCGGGGGTGGAGTGAGCAGTTCTTC. Translating it yields CASSRGWSEQFF.